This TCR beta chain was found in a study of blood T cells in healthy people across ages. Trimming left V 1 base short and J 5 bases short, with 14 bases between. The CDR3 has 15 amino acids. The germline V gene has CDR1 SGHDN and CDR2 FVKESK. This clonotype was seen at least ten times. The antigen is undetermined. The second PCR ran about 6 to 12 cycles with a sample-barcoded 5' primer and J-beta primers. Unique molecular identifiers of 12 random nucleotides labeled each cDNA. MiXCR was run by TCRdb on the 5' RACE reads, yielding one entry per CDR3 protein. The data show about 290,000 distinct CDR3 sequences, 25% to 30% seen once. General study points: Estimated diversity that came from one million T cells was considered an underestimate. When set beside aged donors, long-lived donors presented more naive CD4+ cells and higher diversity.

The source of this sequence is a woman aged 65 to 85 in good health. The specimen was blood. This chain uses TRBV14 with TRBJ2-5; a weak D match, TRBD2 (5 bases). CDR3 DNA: TGTGCCAGCAGCCAAGGAGGGTTGGCGGTTGAGACCCAGTACTTC. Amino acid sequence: CASSQGGLAVETQYF.